One sample yielded the 15 T cell receptor beta chains listed below, sequenced in a study of Ad26.COV2.S vaccination and SARS-CoV-2 variants. Repertoires were generated with immunoSEQ multiplex PCR, while TCRdb's copy carries only in-frame clones and drops some. The sample has some 340,000 clones; 86% are singletons. The treatment here: around 19 received Ad26.COV2.S at low or high dose, single or two shots; roughly 5 received placebo; per-sample allocation not given. Sampling happened 63 days after the first vaccine or placebo injection. Material: peripheral blood, obtained in a trial of Ad26.COV2.S vaccine versus placebo. The receptor set was obtained from a person aged 18-60 years who received the Ad26.COV2.S COVID-19 vaccine or a placebo.

The chain couples TRBV6-5 to TRBJ2-7; D may be TRBD1 (6 bases). Germline V CDR1 and CDR2: MNHEY, SVGAGI. V shed 8 bases and J shed 7 bases, with 18 bases lying between them. This CDR3 is built from 13 residues. CDR3 protein: CASQSTGSGEQYF. Here the CDR3 DNA reads TGTGCCAGCCAGTCGACAGGATCGGGTGAGCAGTACTTC.

V is TRBV6-5 and J is TRBJ2-4; 7 bases match TRBD2. Germline V gene data show CDR1 as MNHEY and CDR2 as SVGAGI. The junction had 6 bases not matched to a gene; V was cut back by 4 bases and J by 9 bases. CDR3 length equals 13 residues. The CDR3 spells CASSSNGEGIQYF. The CDR3 DNA reads as TGTGCCAGCAGTTCAAATGGGGAGGGCATTCAGTACTTC.

The chain has TRBV18 and TRBJ2-5; perhaps D is TRBD1 or TRBD2 (5 bases each). The germline gives CDR1 KGHSH, CDR2 LQKENI. This CDR3 has 14 residues. V was trimmed by 6 bases and J by 4 bases, leaving 15 bases between them. The CDR3 nucleotides read TGTGCCAGCTCTCGAGGGACCCCGGGAGAGACCCAGTACTTC. Encoded protein: CASSRGTPGETQYF.

The V call is TRBV30, the J call TRBJ2-5; D is perhaps TRBD1 (5 bases). Trimming took off 3 bases at V and 5 bases at J, with 10 bases between the two ends. CDR3 length: 12 amino acids. The germline CDR1 and CDR2 sequences are GTSNPN and SVGIG (reference sequence). This CDR3 is CAWRGVPETQYF. The CDR3 DNA follows: TGTGCCTGGAGAGGGGTGCCGGAGACCCAGTACTTC.

The chain employs TRBV6-2 or TRBV6-3 and TRBJ2-7, with TRBD2 identical over 9 bases. The CDR3 extends over 18 amino acids. Germline V gives CDR1 MNHEY, CDR2 SVGEGT. The V and J ends lost 2 bases and 3 bases, in that order; junction bases with no gene match: 14. This CDR3 is CASSYERRLAVFHYEQYF. The CDR3 bases are TGTGCCAGCAGTTACGAGCGGCGACTAGCGGTTTTTCACTACGAGCAGTACTTC.

This rearrangement joins TRBV13 to TRBJ2-7; D may be TRBD2 (6 bases). Deletions cut 5 bases from V and 6 bases from J, with 17 bases between. Germline V lookup: CDR1 PRHDT, CDR2 FYEKMQ (reference sequence). The CDR3 consists of 14 residues. The CDR3 reads CASSLGGLSREQYF. As DNA, the CDR3 is TGTGCCAGCAGCCTGGGGGGTTTGAGCCGCGAGCAGTACTTC. The whole variable domain, remainder taken from reference TRBV13 and TRBJ2-7, is AAGVIQSPRHLIKEKRETATLKCYPIPRHDTVYWYQQGPGQDPQFLISFYEKMQSDKGSIPDRFSAQQFSDYHSELNMSSLELGDSALYFCASSLGGLSREQYFGPGTRLTVT.

The chain has TRBV10-3 and TRBJ1-5, with D perhaps TRBD1 (5 bases). The CDR3 contains 13 residues. CDR1 ENHRY and CDR2 SYGVKD come from the germline V gene. V was shortened by 7 bases and J by 5 bases, with 12 bases between the two germline ends. CDR3 loop: CAIKGPGDQPQHF. CDR3 in DNA: TGTGCCATCAAGGGACCGGGGGATCAGCCCCAGCATTTT.

The chain is built from TRBV4-2 and TRBJ2-3, with TRBD2 matching over 12 bases. Germline values: CDR1 LGHNA, CDR2 YNFKEQ. V shed 4 bases, J shed 1 base, and the junction held 9 bases outside the gene matches. This CDR3 region has 18 residues. The CDR3 loop is CASSPRTSGVLGTDTQYF. CDR3 nucleotides: TGTGCCAGCAGCCCGCGGACTAGCGGGGTACTTGGCACAGATACGCAGTATTTT.

This chain connects TRBV20-1 to TRBJ2-5; no clear D gene. Trimming stripped 2 bases from V and 3 bases from J, with 4 bases between. This CDR3 has 11 residues. CDR1 and CDR2 from the germline V gene are DFQATT and SNEGSKA (reference sequence). DNA of the CDR3: TGCAGTGCTAGACCTGAAGAGACCCAGTACTTC. Protein product: CSARPEETQYF.

The chain recombines TRBV5-1 with TRBJ1-1; possibly TRBD1 for D (5 bases). CDR3 length: 20 residues. The V and J ends lost 1 base and 0 bases respectively, with 25 bases between them. Germline values: CDR1 SGHRS, CDR2 YFSETQ. CDR3 DNA: TGCGCCAGCAGCTTGACATACACGGCAGGGCCTAACCTAATGAACACTGAAGCTTTCTTT. Protein sequence: CASSLTYTAGPNLMNTEAFF.

In DNA, the CDR3 is TGTGCCAGCTCACCGGCAGGGGCGAACACTGAAGCTTTCTTT. It translates to CASSPAGANTEAFF. This rearrangement joins TRBV18 to TRBJ1-1; D might be TRBD1 (6 bases). In germline, CDR1 is KGHSH, CDR2 LQKENI. The ends were cut back, 3 bases at V and 1 base at J, with 9 bases in the middle. The CDR3 totals 14 residues.

The V call is TRBV7-2, the J call TRBJ2-1; D is perhaps TRBD2 (6 bases). The CDR3 has 14 residues. CDR1 is SGHTA, CDR2 FQGNSA, per germline. V dropped 2 bases and J dropped 5 bases, with 10 bases sitting between them. In DNA, the CDR3 is TGTGCCAGCAGCTTATACGGGGGTCACAATGAGCAGTTCTTC. Amino acids: CASSLYGGHNEQFF.

This chain uses TRBV15 with TRBJ2-6; D remains unclear. CDR3 length equals 16 residues. V lost 1 base to trimming and J lost 4 bases, with 11 bases between them. Germline CDR1 and CDR2: LNHNV and YYDKDF (reference sequence). CDR3 sequence reads: CATSRVKMAGANVLTF. For the CDR3, the DNA is TGTGCCACCAGCAGAGTTAAAATGGCCGGGGCCAACGTCCTGACTTTC.

The J gene is TRBJ1-3, the V gene TRBV3-1 (or the pseudogene TRBV3-2); 9 bases map to TRBD1. This CDR3 region has 14 residues. CDR1 and CDR2 from the germline V gene are LGHDT and YNNKEL (reference sequence). V trimming: 1 base; J trimming: 8 bases; junction bases outside the gene matches: 3. The CDR3 DNA is TGTGCCAGCAGCCAAGGGGACAGGGTTTACACCATATATTTT. Its translation: CASSQGDRVYTIYF.

This clone came up once. CDR3 amino acids: CAWSSGQGNQPQHF. CDR3 DNA sequence: TGTGCCTGGAGCTCCGGACAGGGTAATCAGCCCCAGCATTTT. The chain is built from TRBV30 and TRBJ1-5; 8 bases match TRBD1. The germline CDR1 and CDR2 sequences are GTSNPN and SVGIG (reference sequence). The CDR3 has 14 residues. Trimming removed 3 bases from V and 4 bases from J; junction bases left unmatched: 5.